The T cell receptor (beta chain) described here comes from a study of cytomegalovirus exposure and HLA in healthy donors. Study-wide background: The approximately 710 first-cohort repertoires and the roughly 130 validation repertoires shared the same platform, a later analysis reported.

The data were produced by immunoSEQ multiplex PCR, yet TCRdb's version contains in-frame clones alone and is incomplete. The table has more than 65,000 clones, about 95% seen once. As concerns this clone: The antigen is not known.

Overall study results and limits: It was about 150 TCR beta chains that were listed as cytomegalovirus-associated. The classifier was said to identify cytomegalovirus status with high specificity and sensitivity.

The junction had 10 bases not matched to a gene; V was cut back by 9 bases and J by 7 bases. CDR1 and CDR2 (germline): MGHDK, SYGVNS. CDR3 length: 15 residues. The chain employs TRBV25-1 and TRBJ1-6, with 9 bases lining up with TRBD1. Input material: PBMCs. This receptor was taken from a woman under 30 in good health and CMV-seronegative. The CDR3 region is CARLVRDRANSPLHF. The CDR3 DNA is TGTGCCAGATTGGTCCGGGACAGGGCAAATTCACCCCTCCACTTT.